This paragraph reports one TCR beta chain. Its antigen target is currently unknown. No much larger clone is present one base from it, and per-base qualities are unavailable. Here V drops 2 bases and J drops 2 bases, and the junction holds 2 bases not matched to any gene. The germline V gene (reference sequence) sets CDR1 to MNHEY and CDR2 to SMNVEV. Inclusive of the bounding cysteine and phenylalanine, the CDR3 is 15 residues long. Kept here is only the CDR3 DNA, which spans 45 bases and is read in frame from base 1. This specimen comes from a study of sequential checkpoint blockade in melanoma (dated by TCRdb to between 2018 and 2021). Background on the whole study: Patients were randomized 1:1 to first-line nivolumab followed by ipilimumab (arm A) or ipilimumab followed by nivolumab (arm B). Maintenance nivolumab came after both trial sequences.

The research as a whole found: The response-prediction model combining TCR metrics and mutation burden needs validation in larger, independent patient cohorts.

TCRbeta CDR3 regions were immunosequenced from genomic DNA with the immunoSEQ Assay. Prior to high-throughput sequencing, genomic DNA was amplified by bias-controlled multiplex PCR. On the study's bioinformatics: To quantify the absolute abundance of each unique TCRbeta CDR3 region, the sequences were collapsed and filtered. Clonality, defined as 1 minus Pielou's evenness, was calculated using only productive rearrangements. A previously published method was used to identify clones with significantly greater frequencies in on-treatment samples than in baseline samples. TCRdb's version of the immuneACCESS table is confined to in-frame rearrangements and falls short of the full clone set. An unresolved V gene accounts for under half of the shortfall where checked; the remainder is of unknown origin. V and J calls and clone size come straight from that table; D and trimming were deduced from the DNA. The table for this sample lists about 20,000 clones; around four fifths of them were counted only once. Together, the top ten hold about half of the sample.

The treatment or condition label here, explained by the study, means: randomized to nivolumab then ipilimumab (arm A) or the reverse (arm B). None of the trial patients had been given prior DNA-damaging chemotherapy. Live CD3+CD8+ cells negative for CD19 and CD56 were sorted from thawed PBMCs on a FACS Aria II flow cytometer. CheckMate 064, a randomized, open-label phase II trial of sequential checkpoint blockade, was the source of the samples, all of which came from patients with melanoma. Peripheral blood mononuclear cells were collected by leukapheresis, purified with Ficoll-Paque, and frozen in human serum with about 9.2% DMSO. Immediately after sorting, the purity of the sorted blood CD3+CD8+ cells was confirmed to be >95%, and DNA was then extracted.

The sequence links TRBV27 to TRBJ2-1, with 8 bases in between that match TRBD2. This receptor was identified in a human donor with melanoma. The sequencing used CD8+ T cells sorted from blood (inferred from file names), collected from a patient given nivolumab and ipilimumab in sequence. The CDR3 has the sequence CASSLPGGTYNEQFF. The DNA sequence is as follows: TGTGCCAGCAGTTTACCGGGGGGGACCTACAATGAGCAGTTCTTC.